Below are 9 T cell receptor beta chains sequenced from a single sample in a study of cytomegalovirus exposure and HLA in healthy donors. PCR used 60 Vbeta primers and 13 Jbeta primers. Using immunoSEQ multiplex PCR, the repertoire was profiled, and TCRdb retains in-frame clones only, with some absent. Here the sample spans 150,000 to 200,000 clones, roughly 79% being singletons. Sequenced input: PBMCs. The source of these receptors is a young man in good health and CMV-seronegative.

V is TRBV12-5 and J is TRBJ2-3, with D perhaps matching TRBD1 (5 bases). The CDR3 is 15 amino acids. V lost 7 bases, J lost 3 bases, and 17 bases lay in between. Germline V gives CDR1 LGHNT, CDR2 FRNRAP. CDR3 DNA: TGTGCTAGTGCCCTGTGGGGCAGGGTGACAGATACGCAGTATTTT. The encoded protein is CASALWGRVTDTQYF.

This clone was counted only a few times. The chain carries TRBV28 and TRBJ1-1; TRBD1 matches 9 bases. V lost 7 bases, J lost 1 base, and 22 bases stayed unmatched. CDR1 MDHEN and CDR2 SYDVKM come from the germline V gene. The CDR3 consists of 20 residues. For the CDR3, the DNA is TGTGCCAGCATCCCTACAGGGGGCTGGTTTAGAGTCGCGACGAACACTGAAGCTTTCTTT. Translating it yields CASIPTGGWFRVATNTEAFF.

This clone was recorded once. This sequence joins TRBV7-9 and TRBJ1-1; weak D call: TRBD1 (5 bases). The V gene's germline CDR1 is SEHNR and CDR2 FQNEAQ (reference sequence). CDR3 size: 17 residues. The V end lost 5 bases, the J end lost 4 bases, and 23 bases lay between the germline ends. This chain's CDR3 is CASSPFGHGVGGTEAFF. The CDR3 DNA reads TGTGCCAGCAGCCCGTTCGGACACGGGGTGGGGGGCACTGAAGCTTTCTTT.

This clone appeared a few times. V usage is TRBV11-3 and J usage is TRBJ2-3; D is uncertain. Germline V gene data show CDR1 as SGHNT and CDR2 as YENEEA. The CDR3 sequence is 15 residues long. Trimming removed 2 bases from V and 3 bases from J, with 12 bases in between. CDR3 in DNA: TGTGCCAGCAGCTTACGTTGGGCCGAAACAGATACGCAGTATTTT. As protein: CASSLRWAETDTQYF.

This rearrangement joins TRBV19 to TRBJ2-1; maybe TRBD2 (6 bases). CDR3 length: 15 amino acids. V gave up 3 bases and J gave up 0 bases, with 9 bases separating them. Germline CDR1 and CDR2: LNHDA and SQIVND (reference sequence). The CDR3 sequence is CASSIAGSSYNEQFF. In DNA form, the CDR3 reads TGTGCCAGTAGTATCGCGGGGAGCTCCTACAATGAGCAGTTCTTC.

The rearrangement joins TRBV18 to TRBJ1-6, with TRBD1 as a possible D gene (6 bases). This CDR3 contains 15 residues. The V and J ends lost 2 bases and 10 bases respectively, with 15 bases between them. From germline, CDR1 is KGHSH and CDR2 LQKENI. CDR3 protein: CASSPLGGAQSPLHF. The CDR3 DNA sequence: TGTGCCAGCTCACCATTGGGGGGGGCGCAATCACCCCTCCACTTT.

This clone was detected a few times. DNA for the CDR3: TGTGCCAGCAGCTCGTGGACAGGACTGAACACTGAAGCTTTCTTT. Encoded protein: CASSSWTGLNTEAFF. The chain uses TRBV28 and TRBJ1-1; 7 nucleotides line up with TRBD1. Germline assignment: CDR1 MDHEN and CDR2 SYDVKM. This CDR3 is built from 15 residues. Trimming at V came to 6 bases and at J to 0 bases, leaving 7 bases not matched to a gene.

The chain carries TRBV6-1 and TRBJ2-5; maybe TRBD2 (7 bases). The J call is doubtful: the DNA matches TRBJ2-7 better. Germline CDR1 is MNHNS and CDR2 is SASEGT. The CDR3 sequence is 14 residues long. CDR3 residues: CASSEARRGGEQYF. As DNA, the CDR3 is TGTGCCAGCAGTGAAGCGCGGAGGGGGGGCGAGCAGTACTTC.

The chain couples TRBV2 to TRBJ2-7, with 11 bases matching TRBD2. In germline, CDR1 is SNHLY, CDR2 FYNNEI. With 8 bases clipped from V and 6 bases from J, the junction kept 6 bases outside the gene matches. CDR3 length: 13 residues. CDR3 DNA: TGTGCCAGCGGAATACTAGCGGGAGTCGAGCAGTACTTC. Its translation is CASGILAGVEQYF.